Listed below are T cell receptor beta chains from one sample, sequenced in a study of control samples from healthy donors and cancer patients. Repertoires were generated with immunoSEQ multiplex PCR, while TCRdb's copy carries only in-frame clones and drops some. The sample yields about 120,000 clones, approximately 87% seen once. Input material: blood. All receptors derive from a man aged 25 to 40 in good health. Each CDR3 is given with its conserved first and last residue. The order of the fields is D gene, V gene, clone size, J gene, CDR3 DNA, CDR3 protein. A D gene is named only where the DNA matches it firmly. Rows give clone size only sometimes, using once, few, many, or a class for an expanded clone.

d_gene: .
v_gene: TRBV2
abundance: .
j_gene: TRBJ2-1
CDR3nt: TGTGCCAGTCTCTACCCCACGGCACGCTCCTACAATGAGCAGTTCTTC
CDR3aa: CASLYPTARSYNEQFF

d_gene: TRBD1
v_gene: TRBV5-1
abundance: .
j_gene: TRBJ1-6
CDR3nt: TGCGCCAGCAGCTCACAGGGGGGCAATAATTCACCCCTCCACTTT
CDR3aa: CASSSQGGNNSPLHF

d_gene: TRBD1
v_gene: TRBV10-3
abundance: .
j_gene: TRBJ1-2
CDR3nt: TGTGCCATCACCGTGGACAGGGTCGATGGCTACACCTTC
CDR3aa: CAITVDRVDGYTF

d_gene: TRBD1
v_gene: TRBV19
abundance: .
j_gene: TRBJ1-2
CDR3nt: TGTGCCAGTGCCCCCCCGGGACAGGGGGCGGGTGGCTACACCTTC
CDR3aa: CASAPPGQGAGGYTF

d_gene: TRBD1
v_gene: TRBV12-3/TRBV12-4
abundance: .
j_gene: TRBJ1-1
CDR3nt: TGTGCCAGCCAGGGACAGCGCGCGACTGAAGCTTTCTTT
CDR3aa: CASQGQRATEAFF

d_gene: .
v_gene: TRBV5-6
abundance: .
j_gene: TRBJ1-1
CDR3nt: TGTGCCAGCAGCTTAGACGGTTTCGGCACTGAAGCTTTCTTT
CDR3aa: CASSLDGFGTEAFF

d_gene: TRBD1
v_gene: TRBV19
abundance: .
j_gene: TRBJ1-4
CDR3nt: TGTGCCAGTAGTAAGGGACAGGGTTCTAATGAAAAACTGTTTTTT
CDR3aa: CASSKGQGSNEKLFF

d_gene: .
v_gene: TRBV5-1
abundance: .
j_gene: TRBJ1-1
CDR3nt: TGCGCCAGCAGCTTGACGGAGAACACTGAAGCTTTCTTT
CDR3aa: CASSLTENTEAFF

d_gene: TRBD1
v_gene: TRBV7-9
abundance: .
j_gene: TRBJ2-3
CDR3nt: TGTGCCAGCGGGATGGGACAGGGTGATACAGATACGCAGTATTTT
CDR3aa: CASGMGQGDTDTQYF

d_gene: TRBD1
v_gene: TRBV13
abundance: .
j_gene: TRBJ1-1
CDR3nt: TGTGCCAGCAGCATCCGGGACAGGACTGAAGCTTTCTTT
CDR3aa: CASSIRDRTEAFF

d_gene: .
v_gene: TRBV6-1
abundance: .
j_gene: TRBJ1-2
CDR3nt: TGTGCCAGCAGTGACCAAAACTATGGCTACACCTTC
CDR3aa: CASSDQNYGYTF

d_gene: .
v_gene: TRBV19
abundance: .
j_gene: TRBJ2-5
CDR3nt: TGTGCCAGTAGTATAGGAGGAGCAGGAGGAGAGACCCAGTACTTC
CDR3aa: CASSIGGAGGETQYF

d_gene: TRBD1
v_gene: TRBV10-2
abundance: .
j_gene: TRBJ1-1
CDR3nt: TGCGCCAGCAGTGACCCGCGACAGGGAACCATGAACACTGAAGCTTTCTTT
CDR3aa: CASSDPRQGTMNTEAFF

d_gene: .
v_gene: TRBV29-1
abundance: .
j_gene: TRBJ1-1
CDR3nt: TGCAGCGCTCGTCCCTCCAGGAGGAACACTGAAGCTTTCTTT
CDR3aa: CSARPSRRNTEAFF

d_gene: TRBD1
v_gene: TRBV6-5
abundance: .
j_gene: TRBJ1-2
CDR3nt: TGTGCCAGCAAAAACAGGGGGACGGATGGCTACACCTTC
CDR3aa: CASKNRGTDGYTF

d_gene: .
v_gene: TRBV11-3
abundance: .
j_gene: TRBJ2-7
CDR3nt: TGTGCCAGCAGCTTTTCGGGAATGGAGGGGGAGGTCTACGAGCAGTACTTC
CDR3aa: CASSFSGMEGEVYEQYF

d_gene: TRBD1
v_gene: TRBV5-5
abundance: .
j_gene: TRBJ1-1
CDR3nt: TGTGCCAGCAGCTCTCAAGGGACAGATAACACTGAAGCTTTCTTT
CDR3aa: CASSSQGTDNTEAFF

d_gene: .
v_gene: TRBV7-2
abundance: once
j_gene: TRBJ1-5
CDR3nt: TGTGCCAGCAGCTTAGAGAGGAATCAGCCCCAGCATTTT
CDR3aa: CASSLERNQPQHF

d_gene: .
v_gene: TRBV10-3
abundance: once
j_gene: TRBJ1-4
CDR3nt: TGTGCCATCAGTGATGGCAGGATTAGTGAAAAACTGTTTTTT
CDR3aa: CAISDGRISEKLFF

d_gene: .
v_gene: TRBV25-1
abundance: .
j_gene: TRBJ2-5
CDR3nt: TGTGCCAGCAGTGAATTACTCCCTCAGCTGGAGACCCAGTACTTC
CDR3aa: CASSELLPQLETQYF

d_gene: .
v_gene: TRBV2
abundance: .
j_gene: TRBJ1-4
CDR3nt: TGTGCCAGCAGTGAAATGGCAGGAGGTGATGAAAAACTGTTTTTT
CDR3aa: CASSEMAGGDEKLFF

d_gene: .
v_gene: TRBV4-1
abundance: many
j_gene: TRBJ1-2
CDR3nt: TGCGCCAGCAGCCAAGAGGCAGGGAAATATGGCTACACCTTC
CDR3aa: CASSQEAGKYGYTF

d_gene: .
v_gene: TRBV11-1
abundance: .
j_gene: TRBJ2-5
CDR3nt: TGTGCCAGCAGCCGAAATACCGTAGGAGAGACCCAGTACTTC
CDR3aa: CASSRNTVGETQYF

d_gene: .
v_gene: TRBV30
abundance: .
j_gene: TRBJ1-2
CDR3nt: TGTGCCTGGAGTCGGGGGGCGGTGAACTATGGCTACACCTTC
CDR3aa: CAWSRGAVNYGYTF